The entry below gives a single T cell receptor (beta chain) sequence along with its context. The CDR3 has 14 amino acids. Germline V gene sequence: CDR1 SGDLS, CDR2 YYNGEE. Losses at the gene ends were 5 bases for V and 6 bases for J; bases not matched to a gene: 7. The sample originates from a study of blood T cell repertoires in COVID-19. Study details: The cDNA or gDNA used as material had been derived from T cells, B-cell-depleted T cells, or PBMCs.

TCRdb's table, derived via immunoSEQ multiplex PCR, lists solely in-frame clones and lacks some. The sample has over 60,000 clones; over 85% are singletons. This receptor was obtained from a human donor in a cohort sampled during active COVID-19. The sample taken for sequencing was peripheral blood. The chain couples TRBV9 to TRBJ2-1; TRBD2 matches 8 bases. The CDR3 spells CASSSLAGPNEQFF. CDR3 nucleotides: TGTGCCAGCAGTTCCCTAGCGGGCCCCAATGAGCAGTTCTTC.